This T cell receptor (beta chain) came from a study of shared clonotypes between healthy human individuals (dated by TCRdb to the early 2020s). Looking at the study overall: The cohort included a few men and a couple of women between 18 and 49 years of age. Per donor, three plates each were used for CD4 naive and CD4 memory, two for CD8 naive, and one for CD8 memory. To estimate repertoire size and how much clonotypes are shared between individuals, the study performed deep sequencing of blood TCR repertoires from roughly five healthy adults. Per donor, leukapheresis produced somewhere between about 0.85 and 9.5 billion PBMCs. To increase sequencing depth and limit assay-specific biases, different laboratories used diverse techniques to prepare libraries and sequence TCR repertoires.

Notes on this clone: Its specific antigen is unknown. Per-base qualities were not stored, and no clone one base away is much larger.

The CDR3 covers 14 residues, taking in both the cysteine and the phenylalanine. Only the CDR3 DNA is retained, 42 bases long and in frame from the first base. Relative to germline, V is missing 3 bases and J is missing 6 bases, with 7 bases of the junction outside any gene match. As encoded in the germline V gene, CDR1 is ENHRY while CDR2 is SYGVKD. Donors were healthy HIV-negative adults with no recently reported acute infections or vaccinations. Every donor was a Caucasian adult residing in Nashville, Tennessee, USA. CD4+ T cells were enriched by magnetic negative selection, after which naive cells were positively selected on CD45RA and the negative fraction was taken as the memory subset. After blood collection by leukapheresis, PBMCs were isolated using Ficoll-Histopaque density gradient centrifugation and then cryopreserved in the vapor phase of liquid nitrogen. Analytical flow cytometry was used to check the purity and quantity of every magnetically sorted T cell population. Genomic DNA was isolated from each sorted fraction and quantified by UV absorbance on a Nanodrop 2000c.

Using the deep immunoSEQ assay, TCR CDR3 regions were amplified from genomic DNA by multiplex PCR. Extracted genomic DNA from each cell subset was spread evenly across all wells of several immunoSEQ 96-well plates, with each plate serving as a replicate. Each replicate PCR for sorted subsets received roughly 0.2 ug genomic DNA, equal to tens of thousands of T cell genomes. Purified libraries were measured with a Qubit 3.0 fluorometer, size-checked on a Bioanalyzer 2100, and measured again with the KAPA Library Quantification kit. Every immunoSEQ 96-well plate was sequenced on a dedicated single-read 150-cycle Illumina NextSeq 550 flow cell. Regarding the original processing steps: The immunoSEQ output contained only junctional sequences without quality scores, so filtering could not match that applied to full-length reads. Sequences were annotated with PyIR, a Python wrapper for IgBLAST v1.9, and V/J genes and CDR3 were assigned using IMGT germline references. Reads were filtered out if the reads had weak V/J assignments (E-value above 1e-6), no CDR3, stop codons, out-of-frame junctions, or ambiguous translated residues. A V3J clonotype was defined by an identical inferred V gene, J gene, and CDR3 amino acid sequence. Percentage overlap between repertoires was computed as shared unique clonotypes divided by the size of the smaller repertoire. RTK rarefaction, the Chao1 estimator, and Recon v2.1 estimates of unobserved clonotypes were used to assess repertoire richness. For all TCRbeta clonotypes obtained by the gDNA method from a few donors, generation probabilities were computed with OLGA. In its TCRdb copy, this immuneACCESS table keeps in-frame sequences only and misses some clones. Where compared with another copy, unresolved V genes explain less than half of these, and the others have no known cause. V, J and clone size were drawn from that table, and D and trimming were deduced from the DNA. Here the sample has fewer than 1.6 million clones; just under 99% occur a single time. The ten largest clonotypes hold 0.36% of the sample.

General conclusions and limits of the study: Sampling was limited to blood, and TCR repertoires in tissue likely differ from TCR repertoires in blood. Incomplete sequencing was indicated by rarefaction of sorted-subset datasets, despite the large sequencing depth. When a few donors were compared, the shared fraction of clonotypes was roughly 4.8% for naive CD4, about 4% for naive CD8, about 2.4% for memory CD4, and 0.3% to 0.5% for memory CD8. Based on pairwise subsampling, the degree of clonotype sharing among donors was expected to be affected by sequencing depth. Because the study included only a small number of donors, the genetic and exposure-history diversity represented was limited. Naive subsets generally had larger estimated clonotype richness than memory subsets. Clonotypes shared by all four sorted-subset donors showed higher generation probabilities than non-shared clonotypes.

This receptor was taken from a man aged 25-45 years in good health. Sequencing was carried out using naive CD4+ T cells sorted from blood. The intended sense of this specimen's cell subset or site label: CD45RA+ positively selected. Rearrangement joined TRBV10-3 to TRBJ2-5, and TRBD2 aligns with 7 junction nucleotides. CDR3 protein: CAISEGEGGKTQYF. The DNA sequence is given as TGTGCCATCAGTGAAGGGGAGGGTGGAAAGACCCAGTACTTC.